The rows below give T cell receptor beta chains drawn from one sample of a study of post-analysis software for immune sequencing data. TCRdb re-analysed the PCR reads in MiXCR, keeping a single row per CDR3 protein. The table shows some 890,000 distinct CDR3 sequences, with under 70% occurring only once. The sequencing input was blood. Receptors were obtained from a girl between 10 and 17 years old with multiple sclerosis. Both conserved end residues are part of each CDR3. A D gene is named only where the DNA matches it firmly. Clone size appears in some rows only: once, few, many, or a class for an expanded clone.

j_gene,abundance,d_gene,v_gene,len,CDR3nt,CDR3aa
TRBJ2-3,-,-,TRBV20-1,15,TGCAGTGCTGTCCGCGGCGGGACCAGCACAGATACGCAGTATTTT,CSAVRGGTSTDTQYF
TRBJ2-7,-,-,TRBV15,14,TGTGCCACCAGCAGGGGTCTAGGGCCCTACGAGCAGTACTTC,CATSRGLGPYEQYF
TRBJ2-7,few,-,TRBV9,13,TGTGCCAGCAGCGTCGCTGGGGCCTACGAGCAGTACTTC,CASSVAGAYEQYF
TRBJ2-1,few,-,TRBV5-1,14,TGCGCCAGCAGCAACGGGGTCAGGGGCAATGAGCAGTTCTTC,CASSNGVRGNEQFF
TRBJ1-2,-,-,TRBV7-9,12,TGTGCCAGCGTAGAAGAGGATTATGGCTACACCTTC,CASVEEDYGYTF
TRBJ2-1,-,-,TRBV6-6,13,TGTGCCACACAAGAAACAGGGTCCAATGAGCAGTTCTTC,CATQETGSNEQFF
TRBJ2-1,-,TRBD2,TRBV9,15,TGTGCCAGCAGCGCTAGCGGGGGGCCGCACAATGAGCAGTTCTTC,CASSASGGPHNEQFF
TRBJ2-4,few,-,TRBV30,14,TGTGCCGGAAGGGGGTACCTCCCTGGAAACATTCAGTACTTC,CAGRGYLPGNIQYF
TRBJ1-2,many,TRBD1,TRBV5-1,14,TGCGCCAGCAGTTCGGGACAGGGGGCTGATGGCTACACCTTC,CASSSGQGADGYTF
TRBJ2-1,few,TRBD2,TRBV20-1,16,TGCAGTGCTAGAGCCGGGACTAGCGGGGGTTGGGATGAGCAGTTCTTC,CSARAGTSGGWDEQFF
TRBJ2-5,few,-,TRBV5-6,14,TGTGCCAGCAGCCAAGTGAGGGGTCAAGAGACCCAGTACTTC,CASSQVRGQETQYF
TRBJ2-1,few,TRBD2,TRBV7-3,16,TGTGCCAGCAGCTCAACCGGGACTAGAGCCTACAATGAGCAGTTCTTC,CASSSTGTRAYNEQFF
TRBJ2-1,-,-,TRBV7-9,12,TGTGCCAGCAGCTTAGAATGGAATGAGCGGTTCTTC,CASSLEWNERFF
TRBJ1-6,once,TRBD1,TRBV3-1,17,TGTGCCAGCAGCCACGGGACAGGGACCATCCGAAATTCACCCCTCCACTTT,CASSHGTGTIRNSPLHF
TRBJ2-3,-,TRBD2,TRBV30,16,TGTGCCTGGAGTGCCGGGACTAGCGGGGAGACAGATACGCAGTATTTT,CAWSAGTSGETDTQYF
TRBJ2-7,-,TRBD2,TRBV9,14,TGTGCCAGCAGCCGGGGGGATTTCTCCTACGAGCAGTACTTC,CASSRGDFSYEQYF
TRBJ2-7,few,-,TRBV30,13,TGTGCCTGGAGTGTACGCCACAGCTACGAGCAGTACTTC,CAWSVRHSYEQYF
TRBJ1-2,-,-,TRBV6-6,13,TGTGCGATTACACCACGGGAGGGGTATGGCTACACCTTC,CAITPREGYGYTF